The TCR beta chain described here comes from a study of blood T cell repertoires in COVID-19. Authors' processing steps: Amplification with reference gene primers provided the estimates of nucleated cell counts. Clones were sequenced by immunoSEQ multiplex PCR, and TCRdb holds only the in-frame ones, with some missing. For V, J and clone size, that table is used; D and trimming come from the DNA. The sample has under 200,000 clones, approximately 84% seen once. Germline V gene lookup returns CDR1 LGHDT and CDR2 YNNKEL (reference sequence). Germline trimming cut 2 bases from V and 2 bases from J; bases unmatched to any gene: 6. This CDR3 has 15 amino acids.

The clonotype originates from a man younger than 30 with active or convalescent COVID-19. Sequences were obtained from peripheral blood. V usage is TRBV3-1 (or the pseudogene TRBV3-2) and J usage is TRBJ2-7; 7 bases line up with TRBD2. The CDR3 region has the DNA TGTGCCAGCAGCCAACGCCCTAGCGGAACCTACGAGCAGTACTTC. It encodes CASSQRPSGTYEQYF.